This is a list of T cell receptor beta chains from one sample in a study of human CD8 memory T cell subsets. Following a re-call of the 5' RACE reads, TCRdb has one entry per CDR3 protein and lacks DNA. The repertoire shows about 6,700 distinct CDR3 sequences; the top ten hold roughly a fifth. Sample: CD8+ T cells from PBMCs. The receptors were gathered from a human donor in good health. Both conserved end residues are part of each CDR3. Size values are once, few and many counts, or a class for expanded clones, and some rows have none.

v_call: TRBV6-6; clone_size: -; j_call: TRBJ2-4; cdr3_aa: CASSEVQGNIQYF
v_call: TRBV7-6; clone_size: medium-sized; j_call: TRBJ2-2; cdr3_aa: CASSPLTSGINTGELFF
v_call: TRBV2; clone_size: -; j_call: TRBJ1-5; cdr3_aa: CASSVLWDNGPQHF
v_call: TRBV28; clone_size: -; j_call: TRBJ2-7; cdr3_aa: CASSRQHSYEQYF
v_call: TRBV29-1; clone_size: -; j_call: TRBJ1-3; cdr3_aa: CSVESRAGNTIYF
v_call: TRBV29-1; clone_size: -; j_call: TRBJ2-7; cdr3_aa: CSIIGLSYEQYF
v_call: TRBV7-9; clone_size: -; j_call: TRBJ2-1; cdr3_aa: CASSPQLDAYFNEQFF
v_call: TRBV5-4; clone_size: -; j_call: TRBJ2-7; cdr3_aa: CASSPSFGSRAGDEQYF
v_call: TRBV3-1; clone_size: -; j_call: TRBJ2-5; cdr3_aa: CASSQDHPGLAEETQYF
v_call: TRBV7-6; clone_size: medium-sized; j_call: TRBJ2-4; cdr3_aa: CASSFLAGVSDKNIQYF
v_call: TRBV5-1; clone_size: -; j_call: TRBJ1-1; cdr3_aa: CASRDRDNTEAFF
v_call: TRBV6-2/TRBV6-3; clone_size: -; j_call: TRBJ2-6; cdr3_aa: CASSYNPLAGGAGANVLTF